These T cell receptor beta chains were read from a single sample in a study of early T cells in non-severe SARS-CoV-2 infection. TCRdb re-called the 5' RACE reads with MiXCR, one entry per CDR3 protein. The sample includes tens of thousands of distinct CDR3 sequences, 9.5% to 15% of them seen just once. Input material: whole blood. All receptors come from an adult who was a healthcare worker with PCR-confirmed SARS-CoV-2 infection or an uninfected control (not recorded which). CDR3s include the opening cysteine and the closing phenylalanine or tryptophan. Fields, in order: CDR3 protein, CDR3 DNA, clone size, D gene, V gene, J gene. A D gene is named only where the DNA matches it firmly. Size tells how often a clone was seen (once, few, many) or the class of an expanded clone, and some rows leave it out.

CDR3aa: CASSLGLNNGYTF
CDR3nt: TGTGCCAGCAGCTTAGGGCTGAACAATGGCTACACCTTC
abundance: few
d_gene: -
v_gene: TRBV7-9
j_gene: TRBJ1-2

CDR3aa: CASSLINGELFF
CDR3nt: TGTGCCAGCAGTTTGATTAACGGGGAGCTGTTTTTT
abundance: -
d_gene: -
v_gene: TRBV27
j_gene: TRBJ2-2

CDR3aa: CASSLNSGNTIYF
CDR3nt: TGCGCCAGCAGCTTGAATTCTGGAAACACCATATATTTT
abundance: many
d_gene: -
v_gene: TRBV5-1
j_gene: TRBJ1-3

CDR3aa: CASSVGTDLDNEQFF
CDR3nt: TGTGCCAGCAGCGTGGGGACGGACCTTGACAATGAGCAGTTCTTC
abundance: -
d_gene: -
v_gene: TRBV5-5
j_gene: TRBJ2-1

CDR3aa: CASKGDPTSNEQFF
CDR3nt: TGTGCCAGCAAGGGTGACCCTACGTCCAATGAGCAGTTCTTC
abundance: many
d_gene: -
v_gene: TRBV6-5
j_gene: TRBJ2-1

CDR3aa: CASSLTRGTYEQYF
CDR3nt: TGTGCCAGCAGCCTTACCAGGGGGACCTACGAGCAGTACTTC
abundance: few
d_gene: TRBD1
v_gene: TRBV7-6
j_gene: TRBJ2-7

CDR3aa: CASSLVGGRTDTQYF
CDR3nt: TGTGCCAGCAGCTTAGTAGGGGGCCGCACAGATACGCAGTATTTT
abundance: -
d_gene: TRBD1
v_gene: TRBV7-2
j_gene: TRBJ2-3

CDR3aa: CASSHQRVAGGDTQYF
CDR3nt: TGCGCCAGCAGCCACCAACGGGTAGCGGGAGGGGATACGCAGTATTTT
abundance: many
d_gene: TRBD2
v_gene: TRBV4-1
j_gene: TRBJ2-3

CDR3aa: CSVPLSGGASNEQFF
CDR3nt: TGCAGCGTCCCCCTTAGCGGGGGGGCCTCCAATGAGCAGTTCTTC
abundance: -
d_gene: TRBD2
v_gene: TRBV29-1
j_gene: TRBJ2-1

CDR3aa: CSAHPAGQETQYF
CDR3nt: TGCAGCGCCCATCCAGCGGGGCAAGAGACCCAGTACTTC
abundance: -
d_gene: TRBD2
v_gene: TRBV29-1
j_gene: TRBJ2-5

CDR3aa: CASSFWGTSGSYEQYF
CDR3nt: TGTGCCAGCAGCTTTTGGGGGACTAGCGGCTCCTACGAGCAGTACTTC
abundance: -
d_gene: TRBD2
v_gene: TRBV5-6
j_gene: TRBJ2-7

CDR3aa: CASSLRGTGWDEQYF
CDR3nt: TGTGCCAGCAGTTTAAGAGGGACAGGGTGGGACGAGCAGTACTTC
abundance: many
d_gene: TRBD1
v_gene: TRBV28
j_gene: TRBJ2-7

CDR3aa: CSVSPRGTDTQYF
CDR3nt: TGCAGCGTGTCCCCCCGGGGCACAGATACGCAGTATTTT
abundance: many
d_gene: -
v_gene: TRBV29-1
j_gene: TRBJ2-3

CDR3aa: CASSITGDRDEKLFF
CDR3nt: TGTGCCAGCAGCATAACGGGGGACAGGGACGAAAAACTGTTTTTT
abundance: -
d_gene: TRBD1
v_gene: TRBV5-4
j_gene: TRBJ1-4

CDR3aa: CAASGGPTIYF
CDR3nt: TGTGCCGCCAGCGGCGGTCCTACCATATATTTT
abundance: many
d_gene: -
v_gene: TRBV2
j_gene: TRBJ1-3

CDR3aa: CASSPGTANSPLHF
CDR3nt: TGTGCCAGCAGCCCCGGGACAGCGAATTCACCCCTCCACTTT
abundance: many
d_gene: TRBD1
v_gene: TRBV6-2/TRBV6-3
j_gene: TRBJ1-6

CDR3aa: CATSALGTDTQYF
CDR3nt: TGTGCCACCAGTGCGTTAGGCACAGATACGCAGTATTTT
abundance: few
d_gene: -
v_gene: TRBV24-1
j_gene: TRBJ2-3

CDR3aa: CASSPSISTDTQYF
CDR3nt: TGTGCCAGCAGTCCCAGTATCAGTACCGATACGCAGTATTTT
abundance: few
d_gene: -
v_gene: TRBV7-2
j_gene: TRBJ2-3

CDR3aa: CASSFSGSTDTQYF
CDR3nt: TGTGCCAGCAGCTTTAGCGGGAGCACAGATACGCAGTATTTT
abundance: many
d_gene: TRBD2
v_gene: TRBV7-9
j_gene: TRBJ2-3

CDR3aa: CSASEEGDPSYNSPLHF
CDR3nt: TGCAGTGCTAGTGAGGAGGGGGATCCCTCCTATAATTCACCCCTCCACTTT
abundance: many
d_gene: -
v_gene: TRBV20-1
j_gene: TRBJ1-6

CDR3aa: CASSSGLIALANEQFF
CDR3nt: TGCGCCAGCAGCTCGGGGCTGATAGCCTTGGCCAATGAGCAGTTCTTC
abundance: -
d_gene: -
v_gene: TRBV5-1
j_gene: TRBJ2-1

CDR3aa: CASSWSGGGAETQYF
CDR3nt: TGTGCCAGCAGCTGGAGTGGTGGCGGGGCAGAGACCCAGTACTTC
abundance: few
d_gene: -
v_gene: TRBV7-2
j_gene: TRBJ2-5

CDR3aa: CASSLTTAMNEKLFF
CDR3nt: TGTGCCAGCAGCTTGACGACAGCGATGAATGAAAAACTGTTTTTT
abundance: many
d_gene: -
v_gene: TRBV5-5
j_gene: TRBJ1-4

CDR3aa: CASRGGTATETQYF
CDR3nt: TGTGCCAGCAGGGGCGGGACCGCCACAGAGACCCAGTACTTC
abundance: few
d_gene: -
v_gene: TRBV7-8
j_gene: TRBJ2-5

CDR3aa: CASSSQEGQPQHF
CDR3nt: TGTGCCAGCAGCTCGCAGGAGGGGCAGCCCCAGCATTTT
abundance: few
d_gene: -
v_gene: TRBV7-2
j_gene: TRBJ1-5

CDR3aa: CAWSRGQGGYEQYF
CDR3nt: TGTGCCTGGAGCCGGGGACAGGGTGGCTACGAGCAGTACTTC
abundance: -
d_gene: TRBD1
v_gene: TRBV30
j_gene: TRBJ2-7

CDR3aa: CASSQELGRGETQYF
CDR3nt: TGTGCCAGCAGCCAAGAACTGGGCAGGGGGGAGACCCAGTACTTC
abundance: -
d_gene: TRBD1
v_gene: TRBV4-2
j_gene: TRBJ2-5

CDR3aa: CASRTSGSDGDRAGGTDTQYF
CDR3nt: TGTGCCAGCAGGACTAGCGGGAGTGATGGGGACAGGGCAGGTGGCACAGATACGCAGTATTTT
abundance: many
d_gene: TRBD2
v_gene: TRBV6-6
j_gene: TRBJ2-3

CDR3aa: CASSPSGRAAEQFF
CDR3nt: TGTGCCAGCAGCCCTAGCGGGAGGGCGGCTGAGCAGTTCTTC
abundance: -
d_gene: TRBD2
v_gene: TRBV9
j_gene: TRBJ2-1

CDR3aa: CSVRQGLETQYF
CDR3nt: TGCAGCGTTCGGCAGGGTCTGGAGACCCAGTACTTC
abundance: few
d_gene: -
v_gene: TRBV29-1
j_gene: TRBJ2-5

CDR3aa: CTSSQDLITESYGYTF
CDR3nt: TGTACCAGCAGCCAAGATCTTATAACCGAAAGTTATGGCTACACCTTC
abundance: -
d_gene: -
v_gene: TRBV3-1
j_gene: TRBJ1-2

CDR3aa: CASSLIAGGSNEQFF
CDR3nt: TGTGCCAGCAGCTTAATAGCGGGAGGGTCCAATGAGCAGTTCTTC
abundance: many
d_gene: TRBD2
v_gene: TRBV7-2
j_gene: TRBJ2-1

CDR3aa: CASSYPGRETQYF
CDR3nt: TGTGCCAGCAGTTATCCCGGAAGGGAGACCCAGTACTTC
abundance: many
d_gene: -
v_gene: TRBV6-5
j_gene: TRBJ2-5

CDR3aa: CASSSISGRRNIQYF
CDR3nt: TGTGCCAGCAGCTCTATTAGCGGGAGGAGGAACATTCAGTACTTC
abundance: many
d_gene: TRBD2
v_gene: TRBV11-2
j_gene: TRBJ2-4

CDR3aa: CSARHGGSGRGEETQYF
CDR3nt: TGCAGTGCTAGACATGGGGGTAGCGGGAGAGGGGAAGAGACCCAGTACTTC
abundance: many
d_gene: TRBD2
v_gene: TRBV20-1
j_gene: TRBJ2-5

CDR3aa: CASTGAVRNEQFF
CDR3nt: TGTGCCAGCACGGGGGCAGTCCGGAATGAGCAGTTCTTC
abundance: few
d_gene: -
v_gene: TRBV6-1
j_gene: TRBJ2-1

CDR3aa: CASSPGTSGIRTYNEQFF
CDR3nt: TGTGCCAGCAGCCCGGGGACTAGCGGGATTAGGACTTACAATGAGCAGTTCTTC
abundance: few
d_gene: TRBD2
v_gene: TRBV7-2
j_gene: TRBJ2-1

CDR3aa: CASSSGQEEETQYF
CDR3nt: TGTGCCAGCAGCTCGGGACAGGAAGAAGAGACCCAGTACTTC
abundance: many
d_gene: TRBD1
v_gene: TRBV7-2
j_gene: TRBJ2-5

CDR3aa: CSVVEGGSHLTEAFF
CDR3nt: TGCAGCGTTGTAGAAGGCGGGTCCCACCTAACTGAAGCTTTCTTT
abundance: many
d_gene: -
v_gene: TRBV29-1
j_gene: TRBJ1-1

CDR3aa: CSGTWDRNTEAFF
CDR3nt: TGCAGCGGGACCTGGGACAGGAACACTGAAGCTTTCTTT
abundance: many
d_gene: TRBD1
v_gene: TRBV29-1
j_gene: TRBJ1-1

CDR3aa: CASLHHSVPKYNEQFF
CDR3nt: TGTGCCAGTCTGCATCACTCAGTACCCAAATACAATGAGCAGTTCTTC
abundance: -
d_gene: -
v_gene: TRBV19
j_gene: TRBJ2-1

CDR3aa: CASSYSGAGYTDTQYF
CDR3nt: TGTGCCAGCAGTTACTCGGGGGCGGGGTACACAGATACGCAGTATTTT
abundance: few
d_gene: -
v_gene: TRBV6-5
j_gene: TRBJ2-3

CDR3aa: CASSVGLAGDRSYNEQFF
CDR3nt: TGTGCCAGCAGCGTCGGGCTAGCGGGAGACCGCTCCTACAATGAGCAGTTCTTC
abundance: few
d_gene: TRBD2
v_gene: TRBV9
j_gene: TRBJ2-1

CDR3aa: CASSKGPTSYEQYF
CDR3nt: TGTGCCAGTAGTAAGGGCCCTACATCCTACGAGCAGTACTTC
abundance: many
d_gene: -
v_gene: TRBV19
j_gene: TRBJ2-7

CDR3aa: CASSPIYEQYF
CDR3nt: TGTGCCAGCAGTCCCATTTACGAGCAGTACTTC
abundance: few
d_gene: -
v_gene: TRBV7-9
j_gene: TRBJ2-7

CDR3aa: CASSSFRVPGQGKEKLFF
CDR3nt: TGTGCCAGCAGCTCCTTCCGGGTACCGGGACAGGGAAAGGAAAAACTGTTTTTT
abundance: few
d_gene: TRBD1
v_gene: TRBV7-8
j_gene: TRBJ1-4

CDR3aa: CASSLRVESNQPQHF
CDR3nt: TGTGCCAGCAGCTTAAGAGTCGAAAGCAATCAGCCCCAGCATTTT
abundance: -
d_gene: -
v_gene: TRBV5-5
j_gene: TRBJ1-5

CDR3aa: CATSDWTNTEAFF
CDR3nt: TGTGCCACCAGTGATTGGACGAACACTGAAGCTTTCTTT
abundance: many
d_gene: -
v_gene: TRBV24-1
j_gene: TRBJ1-1

CDR3aa: CASSLDSYSNQPQHF
CDR3nt: TGCGCCAGCAGCTTGGATAGCTATAGCAATCAGCCCCAGCATTTT
abundance: many
d_gene: -
v_gene: TRBV5-1
j_gene: TRBJ1-5

CDR3aa: CASSVNPGDTEAFF
CDR3nt: TGTGCCAGCAGCGTAAACCCAGGAGACACTGAAGCTTTCTTT
abundance: many
d_gene: -
v_gene: TRBV28
j_gene: TRBJ1-1

CDR3aa: CASSPIDSRRAEETQYF
CDR3nt: TGTGCCAGCTCACCTATCGATTCCCGCAGGGCTGAAGAGACCCAGTACTTC
abundance: many
d_gene: -
v_gene: TRBV18
j_gene: TRBJ2-5

CDR3aa: CASSPGGGVVETQYF
CDR3nt: TGTGCCAGCAGCCCCGGTGGCGGGGTCGTGGAGACCCAGTACTTC
abundance: many
d_gene: -
v_gene: TRBV7-2
j_gene: TRBJ2-5

CDR3aa: CVVGQGEQYF
CDR3nt: TGTGTGGTGGGGCAAGGCGAGCAGTACTTC
abundance: many
d_gene: -
v_gene: TRBV11-2
j_gene: TRBJ2-7

CDR3aa: CASNLGGPGTGELFF
CDR3nt: TGTGCCAGCAACCTCGGGGGGCCGGGCACCGGGGAGCTGTTTTTT
abundance: many
d_gene: -
v_gene: TRBV11-2
j_gene: TRBJ2-2

CDR3aa: CASSLTRTQETQYF
CDR3nt: TGTGCCAGCAGCTTAACACGGACGCAAGAGACCCAGTACTTC
abundance: -
d_gene: -
v_gene: TRBV11-2
j_gene: TRBJ2-5

CDR3aa: CSARELAGYTF
CDR3nt: TGCAGTGCTAGAGAGTTGGCCGGCTACACCTTC
abundance: -
d_gene: -
v_gene: TRBV20-1
j_gene: TRBJ1-2

CDR3aa: CASTRPKGAFGNTIYF
CDR3nt: TGTGCCAGCACCCGGCCTAAGGGCGCGTTCGGAAACACCATATATTTT
abundance: few
d_gene: -
v_gene: TRBV12-3/TRBV12-4
j_gene: TRBJ1-3

CDR3aa: CASSIDGLREQFF
CDR3nt: TGTGCCAGTAGTATAGACGGACTTAGGGAGCAGTTCTTC
abundance: many
d_gene: -
v_gene: TRBV19
j_gene: TRBJ2-1

CDR3aa: CSVGTAIEAFF
CDR3nt: TGCAGCGTTGGGACAGCGATTGAAGCTTTCTTT
abundance: -
d_gene: -
v_gene: TRBV29-1
j_gene: TRBJ1-1